This TCR beta chain was recorded in a study of CD8 T cells in ankylosing spondylitis. Study-level points and caveats: The authors found the disease-linked clones to be CD8+ and relatively rare in peripheral blood. A motif in TCR beta, a set of eight or nine highly homologous variants, appeared characteristic of ankylosing spondylitis blood. As reported, disease-linked clones showed significant enrichment in matched ankylosing spondylitis synovial fluid.

The CDR3 spans 14 residues. V was trimmed by 7 bases and J by 0 bases, leaving 11 bases between them. Regarding this clonotype: Its antigen remains unidentified.

Quantitative 5'-RACE with molecular barcodes was used to make the TCR beta libraries. Via MiXCR, TCRdb re-called the 5' RACE reads, giving one row per CDR3 protein. This table has approximately 260,000 distinct CDR3 sequences, 15% to 20% appearing once. The chain recombines TRBV12-3 or TRBV12-4 with TRBJ2-3; a weak D match, TRBD1 (6 bases). The sequenced sample consisted of blood, either unsorted or a sorted T cell fraction (not recorded which). The sequence was collected from a male donor with ankylosing spondylitis or in good health (not recorded which). DNA of the CDR3: TGTGCCAGCACGCAACAGGGAAGCACAGATACGCAGTATTTT. Translation: CASTQQGSTDTQYF.